This T cell receptor (beta chain) originates from a study of T cell changes during pregnancy in multiple sclerosis. Trimming cost V 3 bases and J 1 base; bases outside gene matches: 2. The germline V gene encodes CDR1 MRHNA and CDR2 SNTAGT. The CDR3 loop spans 15 amino acids. The protocol was immunoSEQ multiplex PCR, while the TCRdb copy is restricted to in-frame clones and leaves out a portion. Of about 30,000 clones listed, 90% are singletons. V usage is TRBV6-4 and J usage is TRBJ2-3; 9 bases match TRBD2. The sequence came from a female donor in good health, enrolled as a control in a pregnancy study. This material consisted of CD4+ T cells from peripheral blood mononuclear cells, taken in the second trimester of pregnancy. The CDR3 loop is CASSEVAGGTDTQYF. The CDR3 nucleotides are TGTGCCAGCAGTGAAGTAGCGGGGGGCACAGATACGCAGTATTTT.